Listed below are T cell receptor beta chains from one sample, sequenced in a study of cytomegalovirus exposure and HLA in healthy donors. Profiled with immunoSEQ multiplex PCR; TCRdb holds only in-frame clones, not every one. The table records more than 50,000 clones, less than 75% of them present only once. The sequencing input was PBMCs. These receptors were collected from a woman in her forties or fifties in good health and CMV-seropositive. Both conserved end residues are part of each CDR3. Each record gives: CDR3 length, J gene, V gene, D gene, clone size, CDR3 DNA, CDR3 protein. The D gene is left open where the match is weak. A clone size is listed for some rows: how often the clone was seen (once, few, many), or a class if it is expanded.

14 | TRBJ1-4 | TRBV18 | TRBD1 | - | TGTGCCAGCTCAGCGACAGGGGAATTTGAAAAACTGTTTTTT | CASSATGEFEKLFF
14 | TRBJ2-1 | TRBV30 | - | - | TGTGCCTGGACTCCCCCCCAACAGCTAAATGAGCAGTTCTTC | CAWTPPQQLNEQFF
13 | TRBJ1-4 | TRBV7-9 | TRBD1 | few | TGTGCCAGCAGCTTGACAGGGGCACCCATACTGTTTTTT | CASSLTGAPILFF
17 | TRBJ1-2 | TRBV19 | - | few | TGTGCCAGTAGTATACCACGGGGAGGGGACTCCGGTTATGGCTACACCTTC | CASSIPRGGDSGYGYTF
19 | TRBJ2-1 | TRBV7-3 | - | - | TGTGCCAGCAGCTTCACGCCGGACCCGGGACTCAGCTCCTACAATGAGCAGTTCTTC | CASSFTPDPGLSSYNEQFF
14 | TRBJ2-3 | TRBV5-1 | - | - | TGCGCCAGCAGCTTGGCCAGGGGCACAGATACGCAGTATTTT | CASSLARGTDTQYF
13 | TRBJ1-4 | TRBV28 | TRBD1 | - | TGTGCCAGCGTACAGGGGGGAGAAGAAAAACTGTTTTTT | CASVQGGEEKLFF
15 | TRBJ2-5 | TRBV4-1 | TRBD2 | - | TGCGCCAGCAGCCCAAATAGCGGGGGTATCGAGACCCAGTACTTC | CASSPNSGGIETQYF
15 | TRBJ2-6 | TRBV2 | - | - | TGTGCCAGCAGTGCCCTCTTCAGTGGGGCCAACGTCCTGACTTTC | CASSALFSGANVLTF
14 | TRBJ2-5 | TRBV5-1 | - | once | TGCGCCAGCAGCTTACAAGAATATCAAGAGACCCAGTACTTC | CASSLQEYQETQYF
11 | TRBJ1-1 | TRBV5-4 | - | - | TGTGCCAGCAGCTTGGGGGCCGAAGCTTTCTTT | CASSLGAEAFF
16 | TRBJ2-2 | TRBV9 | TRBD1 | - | TGTGCCAGCAGCGGTTCCGGGACAGGGGTCACCGGGGAGCTGTTTTTT | CASSGSGTGVTGELFF
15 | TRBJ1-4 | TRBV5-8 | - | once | TGTGCCAGCAGCTTGGCAGGGGTCCTCAGTGAAAAACTGTTTTTT | CASSLAGVLSEKLFF
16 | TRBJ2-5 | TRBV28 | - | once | TGTGCCAGCCCTAGTCTAATTATCAGACTTCAAGAGACCCAGTACTTC | CASPSLIIRLQETQYF
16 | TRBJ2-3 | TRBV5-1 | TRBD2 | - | TGCGCCAGCAGCCTCTGGACTAGCGGGGGCCGGGATACGCAGTATTTT | CASSLWTSGGRDTQYF
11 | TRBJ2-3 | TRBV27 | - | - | TGTGCCAGCACTGGGGGGAGTACGCAGTATTTT | CASTGGSTQYF